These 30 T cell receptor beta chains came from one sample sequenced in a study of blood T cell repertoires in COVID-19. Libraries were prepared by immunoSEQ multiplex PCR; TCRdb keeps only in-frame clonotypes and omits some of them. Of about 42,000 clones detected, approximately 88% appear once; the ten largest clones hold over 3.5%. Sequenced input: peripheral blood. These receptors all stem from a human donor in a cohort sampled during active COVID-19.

The DNA for the CDR3 is TGTGCCAGTACCGGGACAGGGGGCGGAGAGACCCAGTACTTC. It encodes CASTGTGGGETQYF. This chain connects TRBV30 to TRBJ2-5, with TRBD1 identical over 12 bases. The length of the CDR3 is 14 residues. CDR1 is GTSNPN and CDR2 is SVGIG in the germline V gene (reference sequence). V dropped 8 bases and J dropped 4; count of bases not matched to a gene: 8.

The CDR3 sequence is CASSQDPRGGAGVGELFF. The CDR3, as DNA: TGCGCCAGCAGCCAAGACCCTCGCGGGGGGGCCGGGGTCGGGGAGCTGTTTTTT. This chain connects TRBV4-3 to TRBJ2-2; 9 positions match TRBD2. CDR1 LGHNA and CDR2 YSLEER come from the germline V gene. The CDR3 runs 18 residues. J was trimmed by 7 bases and V by 0 bases; bases with no gene match: 12.

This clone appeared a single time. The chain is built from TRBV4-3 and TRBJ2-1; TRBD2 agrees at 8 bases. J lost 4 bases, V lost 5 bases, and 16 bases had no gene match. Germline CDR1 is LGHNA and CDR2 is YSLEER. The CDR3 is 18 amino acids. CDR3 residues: CASSLAVVGGGRYNEQFF. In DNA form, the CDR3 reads TGCGCCAGCAGCTTGGCCGTGGTCGGGGGGGGGCGTTACAATGAGCAGTTCTTC.

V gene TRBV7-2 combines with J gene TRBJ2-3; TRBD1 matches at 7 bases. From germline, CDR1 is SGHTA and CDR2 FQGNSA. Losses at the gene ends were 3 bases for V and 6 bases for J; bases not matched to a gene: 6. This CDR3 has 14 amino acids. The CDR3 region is CASSLGTEDDTQYF. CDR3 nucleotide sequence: TGTGCCAGCAGCTTGGGGACAGAAGATGATACGCAGTATTTT.

CDR3: CASSLRGWQFF. In DNA, the CDR3 is TGTGCCAGCAGTTTAAGGGGGTGGCAGTTCTTC. The rearrangement links TRBV12-3 or TRBV12-4 to TRBJ2-1; D is perhaps TRBD1 (6 bases). Deletions cut 2 bases from V and 12 bases from J, with 8 bases between. This CDR3 has 11 residues.

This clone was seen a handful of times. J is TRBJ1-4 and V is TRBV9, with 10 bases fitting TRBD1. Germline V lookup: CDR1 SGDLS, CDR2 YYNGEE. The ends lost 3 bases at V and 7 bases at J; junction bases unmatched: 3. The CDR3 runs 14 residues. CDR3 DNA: TGTGCCAGCAGCGGGGGACAGGGGTCTGAAAAACTGTTTTTT. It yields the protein CASSGGQGSEKLFF. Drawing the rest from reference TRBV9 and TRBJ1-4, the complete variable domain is DSGVTQTPKHLITATGQRVTLRCSPRSGDLSVYWYQQSLDQGLQFLIQYYNGEERAKGNILERFSAQQFPDLHSELNLSSLELGDSALYFCASSGGQGSEKLFFGSGTQLSVL.

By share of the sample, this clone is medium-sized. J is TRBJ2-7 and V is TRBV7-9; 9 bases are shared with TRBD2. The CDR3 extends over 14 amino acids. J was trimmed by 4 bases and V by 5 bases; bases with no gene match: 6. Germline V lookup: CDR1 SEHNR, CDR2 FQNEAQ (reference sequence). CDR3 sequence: CASSASGNSYEQYF. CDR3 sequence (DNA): TGTGCCAGCAGCGCTAGCGGGAATAGTTACGAGCAGTACTTC.

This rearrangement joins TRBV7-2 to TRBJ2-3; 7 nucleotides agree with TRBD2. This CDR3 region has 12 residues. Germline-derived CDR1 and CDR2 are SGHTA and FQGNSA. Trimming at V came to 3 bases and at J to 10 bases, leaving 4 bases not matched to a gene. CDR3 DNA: TGTGCCAGCAGCTTGCTGGGACTATCGCAGTATTTT. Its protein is CASSLLGLSQYF.

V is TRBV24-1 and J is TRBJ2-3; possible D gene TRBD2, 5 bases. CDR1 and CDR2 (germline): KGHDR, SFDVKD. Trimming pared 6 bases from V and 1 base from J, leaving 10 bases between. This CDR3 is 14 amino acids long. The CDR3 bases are TGTGCCACCAGTAAAGAGGGCGGCACAGATACGCAGTATTTT. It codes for CATSKEGGTDTQYF.

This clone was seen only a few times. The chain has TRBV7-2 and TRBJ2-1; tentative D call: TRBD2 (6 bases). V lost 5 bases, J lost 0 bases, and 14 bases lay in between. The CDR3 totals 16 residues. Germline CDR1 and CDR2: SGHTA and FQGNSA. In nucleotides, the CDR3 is TGTGCCAGCAGCCTTTTGGGCGGGGTCTCCTACAATGAGCAGTTCTTC. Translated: CASSLLGGVSYNEQFF.

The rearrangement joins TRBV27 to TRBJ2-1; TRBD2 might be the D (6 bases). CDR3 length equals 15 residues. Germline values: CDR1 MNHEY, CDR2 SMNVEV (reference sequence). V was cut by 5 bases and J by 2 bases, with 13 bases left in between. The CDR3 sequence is CASSRRGGPYNEQFF. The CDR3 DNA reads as TGTGCCAGCAGTCGGAGGGGCGGGCCCTACAATGAGCAGTTCTTC.

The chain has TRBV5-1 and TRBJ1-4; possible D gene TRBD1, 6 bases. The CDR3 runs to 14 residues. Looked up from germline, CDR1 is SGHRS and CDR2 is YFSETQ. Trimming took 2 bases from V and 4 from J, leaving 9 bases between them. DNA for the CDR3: TGCGCCAGCAGCTTACAGGGACATAATGAAAAACTGTTTTTT. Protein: CASSLQGHNEKLFF.

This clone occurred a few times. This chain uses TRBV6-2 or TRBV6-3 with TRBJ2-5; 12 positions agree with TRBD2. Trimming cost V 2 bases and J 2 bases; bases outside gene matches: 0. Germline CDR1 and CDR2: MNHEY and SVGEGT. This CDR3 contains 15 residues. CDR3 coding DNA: TGTGCCAGCAGTTACACTAGCGGGGGGCAAGAGACCCAGTACTTC. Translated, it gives CASSYTSGGQETQYF.

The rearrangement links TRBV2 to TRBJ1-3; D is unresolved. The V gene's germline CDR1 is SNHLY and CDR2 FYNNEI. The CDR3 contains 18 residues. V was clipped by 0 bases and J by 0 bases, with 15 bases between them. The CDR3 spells CASSEAISSAFSGNTIYF. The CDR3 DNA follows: TGTGCCAGCAGTGAAGCAATAAGCAGCGCGTTCTCTGGAAACACCATATATTTT.

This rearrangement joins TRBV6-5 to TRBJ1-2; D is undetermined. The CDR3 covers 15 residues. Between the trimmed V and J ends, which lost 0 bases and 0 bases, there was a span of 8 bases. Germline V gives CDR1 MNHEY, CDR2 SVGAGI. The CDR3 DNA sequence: TGTGCCAGCAGTTACTCGGCAGGATCTAACTATGGCTACACCTTC. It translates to CASSYSAGSNYGYTF.

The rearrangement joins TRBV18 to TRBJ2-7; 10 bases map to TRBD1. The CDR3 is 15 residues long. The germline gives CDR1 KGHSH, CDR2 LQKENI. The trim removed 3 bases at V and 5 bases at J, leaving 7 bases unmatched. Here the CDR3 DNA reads TGTGCCAGCTCACCCGGGACAGGGGTGTGGGACGAGCAGTACTTC. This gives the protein CASSPGTGVWDEQYF.

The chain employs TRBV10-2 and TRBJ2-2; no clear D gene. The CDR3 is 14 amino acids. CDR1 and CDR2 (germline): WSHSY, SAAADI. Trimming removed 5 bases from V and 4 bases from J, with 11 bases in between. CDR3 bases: TGCGCCAGCAGTCCTAGTTCCGTCACCGGGGAGCTGTTTTTT. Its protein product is CASSPSSVTGELFF.

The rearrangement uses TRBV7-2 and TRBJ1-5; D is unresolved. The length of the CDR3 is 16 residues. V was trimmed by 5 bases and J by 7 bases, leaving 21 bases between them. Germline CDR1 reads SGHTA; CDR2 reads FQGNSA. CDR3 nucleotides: TGTGCCAGCAGCCCTAGAGCCTTCGAGTTCGACCAGCCCCAGCATTTT. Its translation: CASSPRAFEFDQPQHF.

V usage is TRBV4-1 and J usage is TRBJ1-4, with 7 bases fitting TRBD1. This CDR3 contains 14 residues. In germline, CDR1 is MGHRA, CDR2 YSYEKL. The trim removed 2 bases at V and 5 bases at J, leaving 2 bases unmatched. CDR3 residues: CASSQMGQNEKLFF. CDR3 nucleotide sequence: TGCGCCAGCAGCCAAATGGGACAGAATGAAAAACTGTTTTTT.

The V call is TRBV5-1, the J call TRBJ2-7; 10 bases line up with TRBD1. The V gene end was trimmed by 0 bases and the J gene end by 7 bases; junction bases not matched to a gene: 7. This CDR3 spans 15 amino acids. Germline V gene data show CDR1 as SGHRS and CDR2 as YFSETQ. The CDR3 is CASSLGGQGVGEQYF. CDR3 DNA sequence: TGCGCCAGCAGCTTGGGCGGACAGGGGGTAGGGGAGCAGTACTTC.

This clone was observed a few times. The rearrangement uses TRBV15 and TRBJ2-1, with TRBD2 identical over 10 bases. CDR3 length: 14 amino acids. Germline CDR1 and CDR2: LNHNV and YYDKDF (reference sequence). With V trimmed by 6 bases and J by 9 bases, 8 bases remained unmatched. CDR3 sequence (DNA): TGTGCCACCAGGTCTAGCGGGGGTTCGGGTGAGCAGTTCTTC. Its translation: CATRSSGGSGEQFF.

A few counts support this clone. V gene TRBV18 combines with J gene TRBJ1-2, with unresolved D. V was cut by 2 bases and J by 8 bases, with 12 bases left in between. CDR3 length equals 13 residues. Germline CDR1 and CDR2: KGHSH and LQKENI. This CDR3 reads CASSPNGGSGYTF. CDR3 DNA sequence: TGTGCCAGCTCACCAAACGGAGGGAGCGGCTACACCTTC.

CDR3 DNA sequence: TGTGCCAGTAGTGCCGGGATTACAGGGGGCCTCAGCGAGCAGTACTTC. Encoded protein: CASSAGITGGLSEQYF. The chain combines TRBV19 with TRBJ2-7, with TRBD1 matching over 9 bases. There are 16 residues in the CDR3. The germline gives CDR1 LNHDA, CDR2 SQIVND (reference sequence). The J segment lost 6 bases and the V segment lost 5 bases, leaving 14 bases of the junction unmatched.

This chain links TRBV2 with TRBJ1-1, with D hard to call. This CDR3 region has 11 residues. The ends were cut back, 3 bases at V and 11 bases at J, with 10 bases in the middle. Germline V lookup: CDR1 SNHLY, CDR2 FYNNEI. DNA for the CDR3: TGTGCCAGCAGTGATCGAAAAGAGGCTTTCTTT. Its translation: CASSDRKEAFF.

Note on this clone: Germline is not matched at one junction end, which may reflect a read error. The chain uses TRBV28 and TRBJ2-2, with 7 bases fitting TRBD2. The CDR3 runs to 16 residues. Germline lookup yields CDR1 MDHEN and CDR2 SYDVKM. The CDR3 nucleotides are TGTGCCAGCAGTTTTCGGTGGAGCGGGAACCCCGGGGAGCTGTTTTTT. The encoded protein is CASSFRWSGNPGELFF.

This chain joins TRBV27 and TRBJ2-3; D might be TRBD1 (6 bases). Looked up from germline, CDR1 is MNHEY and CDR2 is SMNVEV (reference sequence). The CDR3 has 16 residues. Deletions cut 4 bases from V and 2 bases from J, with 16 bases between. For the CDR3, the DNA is TGTGCCAGCAGTTCCGCCGGGACAAGCTACACAGATACGCAGTATTTT. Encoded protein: CASSSAGTSYTDTQYF.

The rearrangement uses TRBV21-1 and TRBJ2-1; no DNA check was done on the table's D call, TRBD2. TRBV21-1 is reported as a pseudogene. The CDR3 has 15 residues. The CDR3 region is CASMIEIAGGNEQFF. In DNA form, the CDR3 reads TGTGCCAGCATGATCGAGATAGCGGGGGGAAATGAGCAGTTCTTC.

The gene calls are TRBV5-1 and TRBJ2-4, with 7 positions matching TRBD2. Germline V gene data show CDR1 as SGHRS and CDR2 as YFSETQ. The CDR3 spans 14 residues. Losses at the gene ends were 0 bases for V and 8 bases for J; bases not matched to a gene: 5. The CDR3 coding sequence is TGCGCCAGCAGCTTGGGGGCGGGGGAGGACATTCAGTACTTC. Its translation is CASSLGAGEDIQYF. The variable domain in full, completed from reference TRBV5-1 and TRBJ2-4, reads KAGVTQTPRYLIKTRGQQVTLSCSPISGHRSVSWYQQTPGQGLQFLFEYFSETQRNKGNFPGRFSGRQFSNSRSEMNVSTLELGDSALYLCASSLGAGEDIQYFGAGTRLSVL.

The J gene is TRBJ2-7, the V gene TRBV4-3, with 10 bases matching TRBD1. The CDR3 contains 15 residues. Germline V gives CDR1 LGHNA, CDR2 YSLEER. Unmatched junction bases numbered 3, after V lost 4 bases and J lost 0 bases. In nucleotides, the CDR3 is TGCGCCAGCAGCCGGACAGGGGGGAGCTCCTACGAGCAGTACTTC. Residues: CASSRTGGSSYEQYF.

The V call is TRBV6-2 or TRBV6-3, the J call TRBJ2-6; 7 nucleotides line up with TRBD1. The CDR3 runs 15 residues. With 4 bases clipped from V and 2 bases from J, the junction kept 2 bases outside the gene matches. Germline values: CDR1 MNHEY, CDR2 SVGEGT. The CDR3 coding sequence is TGTGCCAGCAGTTCAACAGGGGCTGGGGCCAACGTCCTGACTTTC. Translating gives CASSSTGAGANVLTF.